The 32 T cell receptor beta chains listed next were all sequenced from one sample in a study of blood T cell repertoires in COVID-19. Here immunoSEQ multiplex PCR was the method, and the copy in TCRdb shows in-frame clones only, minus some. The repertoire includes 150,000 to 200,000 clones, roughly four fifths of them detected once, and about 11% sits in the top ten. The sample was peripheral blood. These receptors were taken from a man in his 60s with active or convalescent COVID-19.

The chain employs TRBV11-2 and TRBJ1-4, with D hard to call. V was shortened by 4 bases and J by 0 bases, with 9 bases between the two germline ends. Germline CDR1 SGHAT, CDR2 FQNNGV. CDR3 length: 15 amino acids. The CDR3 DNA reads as TGTGCCAGCAGCTCCTATGGTGCAACTAATGAAAAACTGTTTTTT. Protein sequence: CASSSYGATNEKLFF.

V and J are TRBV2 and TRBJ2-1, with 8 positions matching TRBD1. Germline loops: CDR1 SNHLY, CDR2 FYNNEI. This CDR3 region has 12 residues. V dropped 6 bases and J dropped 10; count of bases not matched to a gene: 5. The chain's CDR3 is CASRTGAWEQFF. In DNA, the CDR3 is TGTGCCAGCAGGACAGGGGCATGGGAGCAGTTCTTC.

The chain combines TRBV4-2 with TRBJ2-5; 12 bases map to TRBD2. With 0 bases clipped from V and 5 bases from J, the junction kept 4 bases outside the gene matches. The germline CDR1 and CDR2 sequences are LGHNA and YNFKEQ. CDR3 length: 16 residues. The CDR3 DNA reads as TGTGCCAGCAGCCAAGAGACTAGCGGGAGATGGGAGACCCAGTACTTC. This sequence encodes CASSQETSGRWETQYF.

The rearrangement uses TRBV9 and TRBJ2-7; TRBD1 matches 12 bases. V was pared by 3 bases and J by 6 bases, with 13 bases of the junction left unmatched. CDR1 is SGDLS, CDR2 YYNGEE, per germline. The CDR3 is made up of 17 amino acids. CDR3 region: CASSGEGQGANYPEQYF. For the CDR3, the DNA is TGTGCCAGCAGCGGAGAGGGACAGGGGGCCAACTATCCCGAGCAGTACTTC.

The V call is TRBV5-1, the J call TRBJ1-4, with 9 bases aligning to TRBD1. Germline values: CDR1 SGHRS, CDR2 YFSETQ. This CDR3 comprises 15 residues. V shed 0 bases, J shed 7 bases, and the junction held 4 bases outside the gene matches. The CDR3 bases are TGCGCCAGCAGCTTGGTGGGACAGGGAGTTGAAAAACTGTTTTTT. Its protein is CASSLVGQGVEKLFF.

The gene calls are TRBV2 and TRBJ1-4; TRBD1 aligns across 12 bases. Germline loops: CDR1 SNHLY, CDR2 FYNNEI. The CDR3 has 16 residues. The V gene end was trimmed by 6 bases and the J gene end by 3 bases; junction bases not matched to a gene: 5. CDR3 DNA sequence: TGTGCCAGCAGCCCCCGGGACAGGGGGCCTAATGAAAAACTGTTTTTT. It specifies CASSPRDRGPNEKLFF.

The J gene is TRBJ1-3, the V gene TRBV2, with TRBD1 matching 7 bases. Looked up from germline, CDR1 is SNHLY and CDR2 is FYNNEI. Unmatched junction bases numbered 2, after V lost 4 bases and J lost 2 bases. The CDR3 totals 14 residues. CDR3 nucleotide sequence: TGTGCCAGCAGTGTTCAGGGGGCTGGAAACACCATATATTTT. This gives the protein CASSVQGAGNTIYF.

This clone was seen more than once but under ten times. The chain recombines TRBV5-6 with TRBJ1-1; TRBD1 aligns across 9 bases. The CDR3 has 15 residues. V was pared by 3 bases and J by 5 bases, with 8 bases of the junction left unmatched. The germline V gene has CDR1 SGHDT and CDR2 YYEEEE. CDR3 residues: CASSSLQGAQTEAFF. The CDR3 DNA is TGTGCCAGCAGCTCCTTACAGGGGGCGCAGACTGAAGCTTTCTTT.

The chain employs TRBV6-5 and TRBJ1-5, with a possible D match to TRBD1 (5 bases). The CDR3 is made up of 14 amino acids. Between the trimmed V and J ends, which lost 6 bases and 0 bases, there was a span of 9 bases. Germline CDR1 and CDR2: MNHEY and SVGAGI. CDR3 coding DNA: TGTGCCAGCAGCCCGACAGCTAGCAATCAGCCCCAGCATTTT. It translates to CASSPTASNQPQHF.

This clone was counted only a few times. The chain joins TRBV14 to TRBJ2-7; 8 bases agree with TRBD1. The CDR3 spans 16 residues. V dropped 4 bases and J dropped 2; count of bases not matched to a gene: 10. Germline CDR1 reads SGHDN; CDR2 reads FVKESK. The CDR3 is CASSRGAGGITYEQYF. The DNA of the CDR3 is TGTGCCAGCAGCCGCGGAGCAGGGGGCATAACCTACGAGCAGTACTTC.

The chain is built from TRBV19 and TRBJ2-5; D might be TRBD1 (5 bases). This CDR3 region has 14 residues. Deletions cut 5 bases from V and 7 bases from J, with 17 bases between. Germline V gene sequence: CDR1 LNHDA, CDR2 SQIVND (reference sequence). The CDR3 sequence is CASSLRATSGTQYF. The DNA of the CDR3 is TGTGCCAGTAGTCTCAGGGCCACGAGTGGGACCCAGTACTTC.

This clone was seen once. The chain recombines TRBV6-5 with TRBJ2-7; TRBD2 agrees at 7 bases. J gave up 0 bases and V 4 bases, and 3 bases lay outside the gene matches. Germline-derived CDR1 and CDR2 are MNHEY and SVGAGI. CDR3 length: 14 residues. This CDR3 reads CASSLGGSSYEQYF. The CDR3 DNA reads TGTGCCAGCAGTTTAGGCGGGAGCTCCTACGAGCAGTACTTC.

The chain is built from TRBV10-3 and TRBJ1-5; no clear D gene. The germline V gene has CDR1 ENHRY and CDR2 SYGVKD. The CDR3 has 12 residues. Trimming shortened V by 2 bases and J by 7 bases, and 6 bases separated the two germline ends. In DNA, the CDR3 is TGTGCCATCAGTGAGGTGGGCCAGCCCCAGCATTTT. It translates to CAISEVGQPQHF.

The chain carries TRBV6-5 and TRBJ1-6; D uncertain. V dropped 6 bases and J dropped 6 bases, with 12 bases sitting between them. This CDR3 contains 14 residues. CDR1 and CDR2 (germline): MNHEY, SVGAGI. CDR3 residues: CASRRAGSNSPLHF. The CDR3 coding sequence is TGTGCCAGCAGGAGGGCTGGGAGTAATTCACCCCTCCACTTT.

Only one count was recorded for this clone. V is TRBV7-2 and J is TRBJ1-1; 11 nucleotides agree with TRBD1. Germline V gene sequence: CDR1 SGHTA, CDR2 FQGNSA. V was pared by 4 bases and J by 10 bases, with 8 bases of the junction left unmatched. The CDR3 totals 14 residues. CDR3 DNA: TGTGCCAGCAGCTCCACCGGGACAGGGGGAGTAGCTTTCTTT. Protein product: CASSSTGTGGVAFF.

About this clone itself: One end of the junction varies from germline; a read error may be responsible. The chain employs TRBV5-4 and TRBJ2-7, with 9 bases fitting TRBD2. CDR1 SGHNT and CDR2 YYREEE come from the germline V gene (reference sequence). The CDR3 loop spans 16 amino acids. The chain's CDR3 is CASSRPGGLASSEQYF. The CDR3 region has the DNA TGTGCCAGCAGCCGCCCCGGGGGACTAGCTTCCTCCGAGCAGTACTTC.

The CDR3 DNA reads TGTGCCAGTACGACAGCGGGAGGGGCCCAAGAGACCCAGTACTTC. Amino acids: CASTTAGGAQETQYF. The rearrangement joins TRBV18 to TRBJ2-5; TRBD2 matches 10 bases. Germline loops: CDR1 KGHSH, CDR2 LQKENI. This CDR3 has 15 amino acids. The V segment lost 9 bases and the J segment 1 base; nucleotides outside the gene matches: 8.

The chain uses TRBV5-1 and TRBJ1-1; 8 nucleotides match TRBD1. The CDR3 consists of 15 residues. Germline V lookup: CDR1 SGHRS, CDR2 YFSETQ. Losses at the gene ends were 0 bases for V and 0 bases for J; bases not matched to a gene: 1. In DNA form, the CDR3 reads TGCGCCAGCAGCTTGGGGACAGGGCTGAACACTGAAGCTTTCTTT. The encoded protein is CASSLGTGLNTEAFF.

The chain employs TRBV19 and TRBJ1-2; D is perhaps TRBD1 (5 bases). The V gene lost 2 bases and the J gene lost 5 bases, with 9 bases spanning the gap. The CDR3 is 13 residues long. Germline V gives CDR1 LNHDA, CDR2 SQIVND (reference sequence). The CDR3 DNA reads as TGTGCCAGTAGTATACAGGGCTTATATGGCTACACCTTC. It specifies CASSIQGLYGYTF.

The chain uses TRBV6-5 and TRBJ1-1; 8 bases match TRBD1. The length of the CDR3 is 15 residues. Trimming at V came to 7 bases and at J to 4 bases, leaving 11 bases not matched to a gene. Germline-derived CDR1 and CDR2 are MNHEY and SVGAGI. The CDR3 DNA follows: TGTGCCAGCACCTCACTTGACAGGGGTACCACTGAAGCTTTCTTT. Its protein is CASTSLDRGTTEAFF.

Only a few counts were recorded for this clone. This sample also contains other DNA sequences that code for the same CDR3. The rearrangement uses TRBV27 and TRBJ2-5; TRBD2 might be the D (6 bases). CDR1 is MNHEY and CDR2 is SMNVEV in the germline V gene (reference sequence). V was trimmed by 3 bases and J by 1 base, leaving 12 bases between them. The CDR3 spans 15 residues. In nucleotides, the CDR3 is TGTGCCAGCAGTTTCGGCGGGACTCTCCAAGAGACCCAGTACTTC. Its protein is CASSFGGTLQETQYF.

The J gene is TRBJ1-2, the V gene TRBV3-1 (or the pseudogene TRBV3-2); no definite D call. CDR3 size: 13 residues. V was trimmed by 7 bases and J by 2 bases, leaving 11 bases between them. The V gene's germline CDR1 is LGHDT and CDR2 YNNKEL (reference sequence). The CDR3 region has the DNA TGTGCCAGCACCCGTTCGGGGAACTATGGCTACACCTTC. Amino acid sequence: CASTRSGNYGYTF.

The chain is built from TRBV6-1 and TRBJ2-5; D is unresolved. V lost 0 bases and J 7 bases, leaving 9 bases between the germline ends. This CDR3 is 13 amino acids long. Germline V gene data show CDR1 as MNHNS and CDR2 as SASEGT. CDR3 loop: CASSEALRGTQYF. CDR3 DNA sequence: TGTGCCAGCAGTGAAGCGCTTCGAGGGACCCAGTACTTC.

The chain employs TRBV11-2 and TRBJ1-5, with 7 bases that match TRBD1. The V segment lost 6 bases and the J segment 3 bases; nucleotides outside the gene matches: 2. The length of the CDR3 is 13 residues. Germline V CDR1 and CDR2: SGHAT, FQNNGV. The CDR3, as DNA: TGTGCCAGCAGTAGGGGGCCCAATCAGCCCCAGCATTTT. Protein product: CASSRGPNQPQHF.

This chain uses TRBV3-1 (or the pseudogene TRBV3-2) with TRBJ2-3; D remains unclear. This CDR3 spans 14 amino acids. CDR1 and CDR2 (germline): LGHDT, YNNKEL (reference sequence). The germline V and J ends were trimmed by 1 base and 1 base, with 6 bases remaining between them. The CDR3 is CASSQGFGTDTQYF. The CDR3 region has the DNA TGTGCCAGCAGCCAAGGTTTCGGCACAGATACGCAGTATTTT.

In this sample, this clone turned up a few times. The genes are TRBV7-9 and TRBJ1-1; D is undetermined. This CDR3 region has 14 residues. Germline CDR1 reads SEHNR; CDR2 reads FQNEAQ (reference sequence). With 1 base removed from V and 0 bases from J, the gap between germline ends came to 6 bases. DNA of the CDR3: TGTGCCAGCAGCTTAGACTTAGTGAACACTGAAGCTTTCTTT. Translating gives CASSLDLVNTEAFF.

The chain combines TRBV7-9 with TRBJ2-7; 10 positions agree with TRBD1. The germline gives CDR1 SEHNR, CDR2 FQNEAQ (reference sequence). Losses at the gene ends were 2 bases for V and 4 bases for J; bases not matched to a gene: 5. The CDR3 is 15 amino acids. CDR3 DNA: TGTGCCAGCAGCTTAAAACCGGGACAGGGGTACGAGCAGTACTTC. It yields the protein CASSLKPGQGYEQYF.

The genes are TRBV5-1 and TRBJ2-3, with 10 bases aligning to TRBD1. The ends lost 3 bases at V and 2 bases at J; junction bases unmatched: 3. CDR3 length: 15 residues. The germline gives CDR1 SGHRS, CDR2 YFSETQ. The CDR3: CASSSGQGPTDTQYF. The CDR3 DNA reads TGCGCCAGCAGCTCGGGACAGGGGCCCACAGATACGCAGTATTTT.

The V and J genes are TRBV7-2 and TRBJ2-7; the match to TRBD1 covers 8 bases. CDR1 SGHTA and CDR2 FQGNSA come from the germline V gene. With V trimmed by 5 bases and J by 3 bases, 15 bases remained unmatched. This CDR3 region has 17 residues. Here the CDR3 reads CASSPSPGTGRFYEQYF. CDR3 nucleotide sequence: TGTGCCAGCAGCCCCTCGCCCGGGACAGGAAGGTTCTACGAGCAGTACTTC. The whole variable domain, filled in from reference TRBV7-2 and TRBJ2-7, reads GAGVSQSPSNKVTEKGKDVELRCDPISGHTALYWYRQSLGQGLEFLIYFQGNSAPDKSGLPSDRFSAERTGGSVSTLTIQRTQQEDSAVYLCASSPSPGTGRFYEQYFGPGTRLTVT.

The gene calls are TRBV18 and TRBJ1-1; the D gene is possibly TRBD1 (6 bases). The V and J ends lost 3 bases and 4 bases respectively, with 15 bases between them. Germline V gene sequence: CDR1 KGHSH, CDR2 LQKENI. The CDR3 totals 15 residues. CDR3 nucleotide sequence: TGTGCCAGCTCACCTCGCGGGGGGGCGGGCACTGAAGCTTTCTTT. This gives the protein CASSPRGGAGTEAFF.

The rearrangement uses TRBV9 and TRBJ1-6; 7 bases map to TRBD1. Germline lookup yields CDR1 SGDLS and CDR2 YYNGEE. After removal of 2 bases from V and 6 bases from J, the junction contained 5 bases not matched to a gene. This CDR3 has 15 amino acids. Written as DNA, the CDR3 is TGTGCCAGCAGCGTTAGACAGGGCGGTAATTCACCCCTCCACTTT. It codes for CASSVRQGGNSPLHF.

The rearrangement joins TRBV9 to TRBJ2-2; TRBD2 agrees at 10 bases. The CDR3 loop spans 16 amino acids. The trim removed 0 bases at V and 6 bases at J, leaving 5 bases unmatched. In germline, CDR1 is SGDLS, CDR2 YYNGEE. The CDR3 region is CASSVVGGLASGELFF. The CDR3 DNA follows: TGTGCCAGCAGCGTAGTGGGGGGACTAGCGTCCGGGGAGCTGTTTTTT.